This T cell receptor (beta chain) appears in the sequencing data of a study of blood T cell repertoires in COVID-19. V was shortened by 7 bases and J by 5 bases, with 17 bases between the two germline ends. The germline CDR1 and CDR2 sequences are LGHNT and FRNRAP. The CDR3 sequence is 15 residues long. Some clones are missing from TCRdb's copy, which holds only in-frame ones; the method was immunoSEQ multiplex PCR. The sample yields about 140,000 clones, about 88% seen once. Sequencing input: peripheral blood. The origin of this receptor is a human donor with COVID-19, enrolled during active disease. The donor label of this sample is uncertain. This chain joins TRBV12-5 and TRBJ1-4; tentatively, D is TRBD1 (5 bases). CDR3 bases: TGTGCTAGTGATACCCAGGGTGCTTCCAATGAAAAACTGTTTTTT. It encodes CASDTQGASNEKLFF.